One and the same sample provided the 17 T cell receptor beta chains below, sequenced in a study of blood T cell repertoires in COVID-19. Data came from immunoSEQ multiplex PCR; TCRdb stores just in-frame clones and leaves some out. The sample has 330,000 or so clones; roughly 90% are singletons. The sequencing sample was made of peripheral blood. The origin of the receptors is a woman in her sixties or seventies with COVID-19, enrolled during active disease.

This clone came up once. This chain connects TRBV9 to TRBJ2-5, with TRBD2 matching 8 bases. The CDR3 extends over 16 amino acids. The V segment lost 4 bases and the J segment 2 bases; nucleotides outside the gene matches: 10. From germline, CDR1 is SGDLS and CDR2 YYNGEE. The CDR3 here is CASSSSGGGRQETQYF. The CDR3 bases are TGTGCCAGCAGCTCGAGCGGGGGAGGGCGGCAAGAGACCCAGTACTTC. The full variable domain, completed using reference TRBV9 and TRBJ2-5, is DSGVTQTPKHLITATGQRVTLRCSPRSGDLSVYWYQQSLDQGLQFLIQYYNGEERAKGNILERFSAQQFPDLHSELNLSSLELGDSALYFCASSSSGGGRQETQYFGPGTRLLVL.

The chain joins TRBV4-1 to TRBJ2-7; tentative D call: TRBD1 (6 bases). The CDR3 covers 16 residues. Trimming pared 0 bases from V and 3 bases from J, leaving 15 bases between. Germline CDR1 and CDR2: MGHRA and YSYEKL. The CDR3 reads CASSQDLWQGFYEQYF. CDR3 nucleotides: TGCGCCAGCAGCCAAGATCTCTGGCAGGGGTTCTACGAGCAGTACTTC.

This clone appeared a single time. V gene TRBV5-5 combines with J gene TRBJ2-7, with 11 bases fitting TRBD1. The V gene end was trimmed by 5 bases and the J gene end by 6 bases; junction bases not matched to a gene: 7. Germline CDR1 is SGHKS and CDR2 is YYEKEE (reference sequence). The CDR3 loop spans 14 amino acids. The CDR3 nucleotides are TGTGCCAGCAGTTTCGGACAGGGGGCGCGCGAGCAGTACTTC. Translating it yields CASSFGQGAREQYF.

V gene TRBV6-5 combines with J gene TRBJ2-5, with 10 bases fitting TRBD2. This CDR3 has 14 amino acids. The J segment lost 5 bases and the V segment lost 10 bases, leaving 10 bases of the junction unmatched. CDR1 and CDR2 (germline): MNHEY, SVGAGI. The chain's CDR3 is CANRAGGGAETQYF. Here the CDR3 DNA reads TGTGCCAACCGAGCGGGGGGGGGCGCGGAGACCCAGTACTTC.

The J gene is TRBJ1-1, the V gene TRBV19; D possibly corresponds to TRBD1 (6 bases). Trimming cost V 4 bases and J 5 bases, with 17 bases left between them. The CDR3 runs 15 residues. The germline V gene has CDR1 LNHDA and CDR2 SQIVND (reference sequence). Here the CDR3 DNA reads TGTGCCAGTAGTACGGCGAGGGGGTTTAGGACTGAAGCTTTCTTT. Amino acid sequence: CASSTARGFRTEAFF.

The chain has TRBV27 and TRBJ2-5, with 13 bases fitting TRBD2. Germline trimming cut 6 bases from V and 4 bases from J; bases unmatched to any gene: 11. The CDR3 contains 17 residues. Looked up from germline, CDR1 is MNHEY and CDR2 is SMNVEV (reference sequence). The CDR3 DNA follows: TGTGCCAGCAGCTCAACTTGGACTAGCGGGGGCCCAGAGACCCAGTACTTC. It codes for CASSSTWTSGGPETQYF.

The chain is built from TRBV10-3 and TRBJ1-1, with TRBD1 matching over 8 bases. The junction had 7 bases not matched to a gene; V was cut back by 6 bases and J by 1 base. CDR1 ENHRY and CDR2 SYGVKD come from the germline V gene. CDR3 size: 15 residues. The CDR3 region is CAIRTRQGQNTEAFF. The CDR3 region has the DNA TGTGCCATCAGAACTAGACAGGGGCAGAACACTGAAGCTTTCTTT.

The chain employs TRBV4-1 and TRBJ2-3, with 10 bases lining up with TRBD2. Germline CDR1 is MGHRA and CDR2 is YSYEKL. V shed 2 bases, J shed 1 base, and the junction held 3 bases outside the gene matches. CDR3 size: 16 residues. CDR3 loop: CASSQPGLAGTDTQYF. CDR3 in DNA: TGCGCCAGCAGCCAACCCGGACTAGCGGGCACAGATACGCAGTATTTT.

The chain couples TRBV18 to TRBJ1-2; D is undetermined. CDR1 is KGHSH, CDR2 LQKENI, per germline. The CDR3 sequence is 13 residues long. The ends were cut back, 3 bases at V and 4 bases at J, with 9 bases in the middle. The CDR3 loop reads CASSPAGLYGYTF. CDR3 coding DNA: TGTGCCAGCTCACCGGCCGGACTCTATGGCTACACCTTC.

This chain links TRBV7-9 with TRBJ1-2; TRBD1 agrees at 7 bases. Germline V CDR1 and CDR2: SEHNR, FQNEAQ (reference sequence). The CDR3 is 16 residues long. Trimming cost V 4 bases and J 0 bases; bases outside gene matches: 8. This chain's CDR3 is CASSYPSTGTNYGYTF. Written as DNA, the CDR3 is TGTGCCAGCAGCTATCCTTCGACAGGGACTAACTATGGCTACACCTTC.

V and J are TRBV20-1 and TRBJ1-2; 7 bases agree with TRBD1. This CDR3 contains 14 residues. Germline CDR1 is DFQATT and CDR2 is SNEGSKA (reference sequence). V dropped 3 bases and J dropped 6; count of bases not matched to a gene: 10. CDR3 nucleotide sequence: TGCAGTGCTAGTATTCCGGGACAGAAGGATGGCTACACCTTC. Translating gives CSASIPGQKDGYTF.

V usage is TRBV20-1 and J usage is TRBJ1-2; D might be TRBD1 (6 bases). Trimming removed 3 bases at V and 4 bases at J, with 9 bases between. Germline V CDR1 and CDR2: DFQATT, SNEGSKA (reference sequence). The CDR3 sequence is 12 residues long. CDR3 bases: TGCAGTGCTAGTGAGACAGGCTATGGCTACACCTTC. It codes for CSASETGYGYTF.

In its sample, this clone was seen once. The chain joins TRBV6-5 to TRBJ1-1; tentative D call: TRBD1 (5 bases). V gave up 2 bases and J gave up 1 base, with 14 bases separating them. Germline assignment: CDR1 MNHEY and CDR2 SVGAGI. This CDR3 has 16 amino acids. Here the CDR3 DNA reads TGTGCCAGCAGTTACGGGGCGCGGCGACCGAACACTGAAGCTTTCTTT. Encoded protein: CASSYGARRPNTEAFF.

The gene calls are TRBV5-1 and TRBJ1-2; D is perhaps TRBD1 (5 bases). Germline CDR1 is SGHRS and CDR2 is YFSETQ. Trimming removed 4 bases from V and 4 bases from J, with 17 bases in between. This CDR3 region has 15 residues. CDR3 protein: CASSRARQRFYGYTF. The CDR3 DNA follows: TGCGCCAGCAGCCGGGCCCGACAGAGATTCTATGGCTACACCTTC.

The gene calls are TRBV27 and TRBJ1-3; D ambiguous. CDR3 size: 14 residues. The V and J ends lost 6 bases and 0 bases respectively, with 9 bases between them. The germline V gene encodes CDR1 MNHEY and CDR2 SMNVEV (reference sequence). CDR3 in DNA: TGTGCCAGCAGGGGCAGGTACTCTGGAAACACCATATATTTT. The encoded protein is CASRGRYSGNTIYF.

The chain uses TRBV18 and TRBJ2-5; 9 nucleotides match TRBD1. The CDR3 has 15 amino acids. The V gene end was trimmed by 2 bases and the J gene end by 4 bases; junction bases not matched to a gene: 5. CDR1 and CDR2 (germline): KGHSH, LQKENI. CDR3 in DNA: TGTGCCAGCTCACCAGGGACAGGGAGGCCAGAGACCCAGTACTTC. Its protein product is CASSPGTGRPETQYF.

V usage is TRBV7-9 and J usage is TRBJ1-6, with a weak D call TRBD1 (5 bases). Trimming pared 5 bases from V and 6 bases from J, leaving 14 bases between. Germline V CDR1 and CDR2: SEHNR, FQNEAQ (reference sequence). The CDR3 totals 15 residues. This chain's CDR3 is CASSRITGTNSPLHF. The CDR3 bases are TGTGCCAGCAGCCGAATTACAGGAACTAATTCACCCCTCCACTTT.